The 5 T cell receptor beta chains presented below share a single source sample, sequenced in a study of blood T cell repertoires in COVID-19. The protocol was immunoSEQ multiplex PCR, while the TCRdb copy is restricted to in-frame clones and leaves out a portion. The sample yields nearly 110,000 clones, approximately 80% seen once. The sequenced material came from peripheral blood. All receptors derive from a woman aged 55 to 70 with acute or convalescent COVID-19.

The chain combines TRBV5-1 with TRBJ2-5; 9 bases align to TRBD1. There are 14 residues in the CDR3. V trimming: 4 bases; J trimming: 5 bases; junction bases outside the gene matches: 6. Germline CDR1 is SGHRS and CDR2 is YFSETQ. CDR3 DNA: TGCGCCAGCAGCGCCACCGGGACAGGGGAGACCCAGTACTTC. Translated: CASSATGTGETQYF.

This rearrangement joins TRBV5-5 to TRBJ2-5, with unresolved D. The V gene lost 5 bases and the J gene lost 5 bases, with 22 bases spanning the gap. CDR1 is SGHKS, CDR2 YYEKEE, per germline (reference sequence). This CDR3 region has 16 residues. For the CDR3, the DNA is TGTGCCAGCAGAAAAGTCGGAACCTACACTAAGGAGACCCAGTACTTC. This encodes CASRKVGTYTKETQYF. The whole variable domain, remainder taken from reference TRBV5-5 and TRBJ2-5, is DAGVTQSPTHLIKTRGQQVTLRCSPISGHKSVSWYQQVLGQGPQFIFQYYEKEERGRGNFPDRFSARQFPNYSSELNVNALLLGDSALYLCASRKVGTYTKETQYFGPGTRLLVL.

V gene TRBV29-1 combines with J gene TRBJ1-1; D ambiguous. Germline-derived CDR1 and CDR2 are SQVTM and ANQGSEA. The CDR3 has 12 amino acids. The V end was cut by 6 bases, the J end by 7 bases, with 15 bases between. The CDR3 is CSVLGWTDEAFF. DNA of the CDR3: TGCAGCGTACTAGGTTGGACGGATGAAGCTTTCTTT.

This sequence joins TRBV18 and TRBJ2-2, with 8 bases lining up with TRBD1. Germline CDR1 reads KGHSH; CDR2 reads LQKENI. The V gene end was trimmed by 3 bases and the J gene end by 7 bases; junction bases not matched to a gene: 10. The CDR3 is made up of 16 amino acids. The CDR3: CASSPPGTGFGGELFF. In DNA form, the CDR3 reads TGTGCCAGCTCACCCCCCGGGACAGGCTTTGGCGGGGAGCTGTTTTTT.

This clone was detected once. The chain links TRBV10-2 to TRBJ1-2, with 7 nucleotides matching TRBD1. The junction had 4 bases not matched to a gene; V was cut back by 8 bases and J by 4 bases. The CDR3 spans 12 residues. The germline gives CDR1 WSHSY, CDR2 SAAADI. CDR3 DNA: TGCGCCAGCCAGGGGGGCAGCTATGGCTACACCTTC. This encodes CASQGGSYGYTF.